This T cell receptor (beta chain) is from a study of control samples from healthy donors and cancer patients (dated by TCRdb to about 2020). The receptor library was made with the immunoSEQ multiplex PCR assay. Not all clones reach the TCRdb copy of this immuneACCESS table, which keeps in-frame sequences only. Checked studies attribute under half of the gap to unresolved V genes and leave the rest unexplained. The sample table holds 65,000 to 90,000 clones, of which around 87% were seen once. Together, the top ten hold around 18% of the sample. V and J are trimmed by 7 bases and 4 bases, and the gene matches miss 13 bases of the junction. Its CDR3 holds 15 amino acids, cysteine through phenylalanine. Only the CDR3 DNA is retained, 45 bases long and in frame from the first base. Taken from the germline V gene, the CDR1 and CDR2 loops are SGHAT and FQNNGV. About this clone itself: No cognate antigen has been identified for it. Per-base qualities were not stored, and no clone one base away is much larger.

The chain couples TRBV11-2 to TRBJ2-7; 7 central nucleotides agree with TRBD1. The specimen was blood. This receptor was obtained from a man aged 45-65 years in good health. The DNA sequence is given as TGTGCCAGCATCAGGGACAGAGGGGCAAGTTACGAGCAGTACTTC. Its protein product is CASIRDRGASYEQYF.